The 28 T cell receptor beta chains reported below all come from one sample, sequenced in a study of blood T cells in healthy people across ages. A second PCR, run for 7 to 11 cycles, used a sample-barcoded 5' primer plus a J-beta primer mix. TCRdb used MiXCR to reprocess the 5' RACE reads, holding one entry per CDR3 protein. Among over a million distinct CDR3 sequences listed, about 23% were seen once. These data were also reused for a study on T cells of mothers and their children.

Sequencing was carried out using blood. These TCRs come from a girl aged 2 to 9 in good health.

This clonotype appeared a few times. J is TRBJ2-5 and V is TRBV12-3 or TRBV12-4; 11 bases are shared with TRBD2. The last part of the DNA fits TRBJ2-1 better; the J call may be wrong. This CDR3 has 16 residues. The DNA for the CDR3 is TGTGCCAGCAGTTTGACTAGCGGGGCAACCTACAATGAGCAGTTCTTC. Residues: CASSLTSGATYNEQFF.

This clonotype turned up a few times. The DNA of the CDR3 is TGCGCCAGCAGCCAAGGAGGGGTGTACCAAGAGACCCAGTACTTC. Protein: CASSQGGVYQETQYF. V is TRBV4-1 and J is TRBJ2-5; the D call may be TRBD1 or TRBD2 (5 bases each). Trimming pared 1 base from V and 0 bases from J, leaving 9 bases between. This CDR3 has 15 residues. Germline V gene data show CDR1 as MGHRA and CDR2 as YSYEKL.

J is TRBJ1-5 and V is TRBV20-1; D is unresolved. Germline values: CDR1 DFQATT, CDR2 SNEGSKA (reference sequence). The CDR3 covers 13 residues. The germline V and J ends were trimmed by 0 bases and 7 bases, with 10 bases remaining between them. CDR3 sequence (DNA): TGCAGTGCTAGAGATCCCGATGGGCAGCCCCAGCATTTT. Translation: CSARDPDGQPQHF.

This clonotype showed up many times. The chain is built from TRBV27 and TRBJ2-5; D is ambiguous. V was shortened by 4 bases and J by 1 base, with 10 bases between the two germline ends. In germline, CDR1 is MNHEY, CDR2 SMNVEV (reference sequence). CDR3 length: 14 residues. The CDR3, as DNA: TGTGCCAGCAGTTCGTACATAAGCCAAGAGACCCAGTACTTC. Its protein product is CASSSYISQETQYF.

This chain uses TRBV7-2 with TRBJ2-3, with 9 bases fitting TRBD2. CDR3 size: 16 residues. CDR1 is SGHTA, CDR2 FQGNSA, per germline. V lost 2 bases to trimming and J lost 7 bases; unmatched junction nucleotides: 10. CDR3 sequence reads: CASSLNLAGFSYTQYF. CDR3 in DNA: TGTGCCAGCAGCTTAAACCTAGCGGGATTTTCGTATACGCAGTATTTT.

This clonotype was counted between two and nine times. The chain combines TRBV20-1 with TRBJ2-3; a possible D gene is TRBD1 (6 bases). The germline gives CDR1 DFQATT, CDR2 SNEGSKA (reference sequence). V lost 2 bases, J lost 4 bases, and 16 bases lay in between. This CDR3 is built from 15 residues. This CDR3 reads CSARQGSDGPDTQYF. The CDR3 DNA reads TGCAGTGCTAGACAGGGGTCGGACGGGCCAGATACGCAGTATTTT.

This chain uses TRBV18 with TRBJ2-7; D could derive from TRBD1 or TRBD2 (6 bases each). The J call may be mistaken, given a closer DNA end match to TRBJ2-1. The CDR3 loop spans 14 amino acids. Germline V gene lookup returns CDR1 KGHSH and CDR2 LQKENI. The DNA of the CDR3 is TGTGCCAGCTCCCAGCATCACGGGGGCGATGAGCAGTTCTTC. Protein: CASSQHHGGDEQFF.

This clonotype turned up a few times. The chain links TRBV29-1 to TRBJ2-1; TRBD2 matches at 10 bases. The DNA end favors TRBJ2-7, so the J call may be wrong. CDR1 is SQVTM, CDR2 ANQGSEA, per germline. The CDR3 consists of 13 residues. CDR3 sequence (DNA): TGCAGCGTTCCAGCGGGAGGGACCTACGAGCAGTACTTC. This codes for CSVPAGGTYEQYF.

This clonotype was observed once. The chain recombines TRBV6-2 or TRBV6-3 with TRBJ2-5; D is possibly TRBD2 (5 bases). Gene TRBJ2-7 matches the end of the DNA better, so the J call may be wrong. Germline V gene lookup returns CDR1 MNHEY and CDR2 SVGEGT. The CDR3 extends over 13 amino acids. Here the CDR3 reads CASQDSLHYEQYF. The CDR3 region has the DNA TGTGCCAGCCAGGACTCCCTCCACTACGAGCAGTACTTC.

This clonotype turned up a few times. The genes are TRBV5-6 and TRBJ2-1; no clear D. V was pared by 0 bases and J by 0 bases, with 10 bases between. Germline CDR1 and CDR2: SGHDT and YYEEEE. This CDR3 spans 16 amino acids. The CDR3 loop is CASSLAARSSYNEQFF. CDR3 coding DNA: TGTGCCAGCAGCTTGGCCGCTAGGAGCTCCTACAATGAGCAGTTCTTC.

The chain recombines TRBV29-1 with TRBJ2-5; unclear D gene. Germline V CDR1 and CDR2: SQVTM, ANQGSEA. The CDR3 spans 13 residues. V dropped 7 bases and J dropped 5 bases, with 17 bases sitting between them. CDR3 in DNA: TGCAGCGCGAACCCGGCAGGTTCGGAGACCCAGTACTTC. Its translation: CSANPAGSETQYF. Looking up the rest from reference TRBV29-1 and TRBJ2-5 gives the full variable domain: SAVISQKPSRDICQRGTSLTIQCQVDSQVTMMFWYRQQPGQSLTLIATANQGSEATYESGFVIDKFPISRPNLTFSTLTVSNMSPEDSSIYLCSANPAGSETQYFGPGTRLLVL.

This sequence joins TRBV20-1 and TRBJ2-1; TRBD2 agrees at 7 bases. From germline, CDR1 is DFQATT and CDR2 SNEGSKA (reference sequence). This CDR3 has 13 residues. The CDR3 is CSLGGRSYNEQFF. CDR3 DNA sequence: TGCAGCCTGGGGGGGAGGTCCTACAATGAGCAGTTCTTC.

The rearrangement links TRBV28 to TRBJ2-1; TRBD2 matches 7 bases. V shed 7 bases and J 5 bases; nucleotides not matched to a gene: 11. Germline V gene sequence: CDR1 MDHEN, CDR2 SYDVKM. CDR3 length: 15 amino acids. CDR3 bases: TGTGCCAGCACCGTAGGGGCGGGAGAGGACAATGAGCAGTTCTTC. Its protein product is CASTVGAGEDNEQFF.

The rearrangement joins TRBV5-6 to TRBJ2-5, with D possibly TRBD2 on 6 matching bases. The CDR3 length is 16 residues. CDR1 is SGHDT and CDR2 is YYEEEE in the germline V gene. Trimming took 6 bases from V and 0 from J, leaving 18 bases between them. DNA of the CDR3: TGTGCCAGCAACCCTCTGGGCGGGGTCGACCAAGAGACCCAGTACTTC. Encoded protein: CASNPLGGVDQETQYF.

This clonotype occurred a few times. The CDR3 DNA is TGTGCCAGCAGCCCGACCCCCGGGACGGCGAACACTGAAGCTTTCTTT. This sequence encodes CASSPTPGTANTEAFF. The chain combines TRBV7-3 with TRBJ1-1, with TRBD1 as a possible D gene (5 bases). The V gene's germline CDR1 is SGHTA and CDR2 FQGTGA. V lost 5 bases and J 1 base, leaving 17 bases between the germline ends. The CDR3 runs 16 residues. Based on the CDR3 plus reference TRBV7-3 and TRBJ1-1, the full variable domain is GAGVSQTPSNKVTEKGKYVELRCDPISGHTALYWYRQSLGQGPEFLIYFQGTGAADDSGLPNDRFFAVRPEGSVSTLKIQRTERGDSAVYLCASSPTPGTANTEAFFGQGTRLTVV.

This clonotype was counted between two and nine times. This chain links TRBV7-3 with TRBJ2-2, with TRBD2 as a possible D gene (6 bases). CDR3 size: 15 residues. Deletions cut 5 bases from V and 1 base from J, with 11 bases between. Per germline, CDR1 SGHTA and CDR2 FQGTGA. The CDR3 region has the DNA TGTGCCAGCAGCCCCAAAGCGGGGAACACCGGGGAGCTGTTTTTT. Its protein product is CASSPKAGNTGELFF.

The chain employs TRBV5-1 and TRBJ1-2; unclear D gene. Trimming took 4 bases from V and 4 from J, leaving 14 bases between them. From germline, CDR1 is SGHRS and CDR2 YFSETQ. The CDR3 covers 14 residues. The CDR3 is CASSLGPDGYGYTF. The DNA of the CDR3 is TGCGCCAGCAGCCTCGGACCAGACGGCTATGGCTACACCTTC.

This clonotype came up a few times. The chain combines TRBV15 with TRBJ1-5; D gene unclear. Germline CDR1 is LNHNV and CDR2 is YYDKDF (reference sequence). The CDR3 length is 15 residues. V lost 1 base to trimming and J lost 7 bases, with 14 bases between them. The CDR3 sequence: CATSRGSPGEQPQHF. In nucleotides, the CDR3 is TGTGCCACCAGCAGAGGGTCCCCCGGAGAACAGCCCCAGCATTTT.

V usage is TRBV10-3 and J usage is TRBJ2-7; D remains ambiguous. The CDR3 is made up of 12 amino acids. Trimming took off 11 bases at V and 2 bases at J, with 13 bases between the two ends. Germline V gene data show CDR1 as ENHRY and CDR2 as SYGVKD. In DNA form, the CDR3 reads TGTGCCGTAGAGACGGCAGCCTACGAGCAGTACTTC. As protein: CAVETAAYEQYF.

This clonotype was seen a few times. This chain uses TRBV7-9 with TRBJ2-5; D perhaps matches TRBD1 (5 bases). Germline lookup yields CDR1 SEHNR and CDR2 FQNEAQ (reference sequence). Trimming left V 4 bases short and J 9 bases short, with 18 bases between. The length of the CDR3 is 14 residues. The CDR3 loop reads CASSWGLLTEAQYF. The CDR3 bases are TGTGCCAGCAGCTGGGGCTTACTGACAGAAGCCCAGTACTTC.

J is TRBJ2-3 and V is TRBV2; the D call may be TRBD1 or TRBD2 (5 bases each). V lost 5 bases and J lost 0, with 12 bases in between. Germline CDR1 SNHLY, CDR2 FYNNEI. This CDR3 contains 15 residues. CDR3 region: CASSLGRFSTDTQYF. CDR3 DNA sequence: TGTGCCAGCAGTTTGGGACGGTTCAGCACAGATACGCAGTATTTT.

The sample holds a few counts of this clonotype. The rearrangement joins TRBV4-3 to TRBJ2-1; TRBD2 agrees at 9 bases. The CDR3 is 19 residues long. From germline, CDR1 is LGHNA and CDR2 YSLEER. J lost 1 base, V lost 0 bases, and 10 bases had no gene match. The CDR3 DNA sequence: TGCGCCAGCAGCCAAGATCACCTTCGCGGGGGGGCGTCCTACAATGAGCAGTTCTTC. Protein sequence: CASSQDHLRGGASYNEQFF.

This clonotype showed up many times. The J gene is TRBJ2-3, the V gene TRBV9, with 12 bases lining up with TRBD2. CDR1 is SGDLS, CDR2 YYNGEE, per germline. V shed 0 bases and J 2 bases; nucleotides not matched to a gene: 1. The CDR3 runs 16 residues. CDR3 in amino acids: CASSVGLAGDTDTQYF. The CDR3 coding sequence is TGTGCCAGCAGCGTAGGACTAGCGGGGGACACAGATACGCAGTATTTT.

The gene calls are TRBV4-1 and TRBJ2-7; D unresolved. Germline CDR1 is MGHRA and CDR2 is YSYEKL. Trimming removed 1 base at V and 3 bases at J, with 10 bases between. The CDR3 runs to 14 residues. The DNA for the CDR3 is TGCGCCAGCAGCCAAGCGACTGGCCTCTACGAGCAGTACTTC. It codes for CASSQATGLYEQYF.

A single count supports this clonotype. V gene TRBV9 combines with J gene TRBJ2-7, with 12 bases identical to TRBD1. This CDR3 contains 17 residues. Germline V gene data show CDR1 as SGDLS and CDR2 as YYNGEE. V lost 3 bases to trimming and J lost 6 bases; unmatched junction nucleotides: 13. The CDR3 DNA reads as TGTGCCAGCAGCGCCCTAGTGGGGACAGGGGGCGGAGGCGAGCAGTACTTC. This codes for CASSALVGTGGGGEQYF.

This clonotype was seen a handful of times. V gene TRBV5-1 combines with J gene TRBJ2-7, with D possibly being TRBD2 (5 bases). The CDR3 contains 15 residues. CDR1 and CDR2 from the germline V gene are SGHRS and YFSETQ. V gave up 4 bases and J gave up 6 bases, with 20 bases separating them. As DNA, the CDR3 is TGCGCCAGCAGCCCGCGAAGTGAGGGCCACAGCGAGCAGTACTTC. Residues: CASSPRSEGHSEQYF.

This clonotype turned up a few times. V is TRBV10-3 and J is TRBJ2-5, with 8 bases matching TRBD2. The J call may not be correct, given that the DNA end is closer to TRBJ2-1. Germline V lookup: CDR1 ENHRY, CDR2 SYGVKD. This CDR3 region has 15 residues. In DNA, the CDR3 is TGTGCCATCAGGCCCCTCGCGGGGGGCCCCAATGAGCAGTTCTTC. Translation: CAIRPLAGGPNEQFF.

The rearrangement joins TRBV29-1 to TRBJ2-3, with TRBD2 matching 7 bases. The junction had 13 bases not matched to a gene; V was cut back by 6 bases and J by 7 bases. This CDR3 contains 14 residues. The germline V gene has CDR1 SQVTM and CDR2 ANQGSEA. In DNA form, the CDR3 reads TGCAGCGTAACAGATAGCGGGTTACTAAATACGCAGTATTTT. Translation gives CSVTDSGLLNTQYF.